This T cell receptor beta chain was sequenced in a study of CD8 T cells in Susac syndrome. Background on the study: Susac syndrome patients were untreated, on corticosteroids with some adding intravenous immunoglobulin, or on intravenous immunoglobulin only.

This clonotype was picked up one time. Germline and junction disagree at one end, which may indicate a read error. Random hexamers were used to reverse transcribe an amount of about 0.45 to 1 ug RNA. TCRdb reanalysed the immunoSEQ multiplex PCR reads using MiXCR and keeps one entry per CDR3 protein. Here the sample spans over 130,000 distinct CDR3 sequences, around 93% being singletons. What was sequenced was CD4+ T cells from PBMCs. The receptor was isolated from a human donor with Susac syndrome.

The CDR3 DNA sequence: TGTGCCAGCAGCCACGGGACAGGGAAGTACTTC. Translated, it gives CASSHGTGKYF. The V call is TRBV12-3 or TRBV12-4, the J call TRBJ1-2; 9 bases line up with TRBD1. The CDR3 has 11 amino acids.